These T cell receptor beta chains were read from a single sample in a study of blood T cell repertoires in COVID-19. Sequencing used immunoSEQ multiplex PCR; TCRdb keeps in-frame clones, though not all of them. The sample yields 200,000 to 250,000 clones, 80% to 95% seen once. The sequenced material came from peripheral blood. The receptors were gathered from a man aged 55 to 70 with COVID-19, enrolled during active disease. The CDR3 runs from the conserved cysteine through the conserved F or W. The order of the fields is D gene, clone size, V gene, J gene, CDR3 protein, CDR3 DNA. D genes are given only for firm matches. Some rows have no size entry. The others give once, few or many, or a class for an expanded clone.

D: -
size: -
V: TRBV6-6
J: TRBJ1-2
CDR3: CASATRERLDYGYTF
DNA: TGTGCCAGCGCGACAAGGGAGCGGTTGGACTATGGCTACACCTTC

D: TRBD1
size: -
V: TRBV30
J: TRBJ2-4
CDR3: CAWATGQGADIQYF
DNA: TGTGCCTGGGCAACGGGACAGGGGGCGGACATTCAGTACTTC

D: -
size: -
V: TRBV7-9
J: TRBJ2-1
CDR3: CASSLDRVNYNEQFF
DNA: TGTGCCAGCAGCTTAGACAGGGTTAACTACAATGAGCAGTTCTTC

D: TRBD2
size: -
V: TRBV27
J: TRBJ2-7
CDR3: CASSLRTSGSYEQYF
DNA: TGTGCCAGCAGTTTAAGGACTAGCGGGTCTTACGAGCAGTACTTC

D: -
size: -
V: TRBV4-1
J: TRBJ1-5
CDR3: CASSQERYQPQHF
DNA: TGCGCCAGCAGCCAAGAGAGGTATCAGCCCCAGCATTTT

D: TRBD1
size: -
V: TRBV5-8
J: TRBJ1-2
CDR3: CASSSRNTGAFNYGYTF
DNA: TGTGCCAGCAGCTCGCGCAACACAGGGGCGTTTAACTATGGCTACACCTTC

D: -
size: -
V: TRBV7-8
J: TRBJ1-2
CDR3: CASSSALENYGYTF
DNA: TGTGCCAGCAGCTCCGCCCTGGAGAACTATGGCTACACCTTC

D: TRBD2
size: -
V: TRBV5-4
J: TRBJ2-5
CDR3: CASSLQAGDGETQYF
DNA: TGTGCCAGCAGCTTGCAAGCGGGGGACGGGGAGACCCAGTACTTC

D: TRBD1
size: once
V: TRBV28
J: TRBJ2-7
CDR3: CASSLTTGGSYEQYF
DNA: TGTGCCAGCAGTTTAACGACAGGGGGCTCCTACGAGCAGTACTTC

D: TRBD2
size: -
V: TRBV3-1/TRBV3-2
J: TRBJ2-3
CDR3: CASSQGYLAGATNTDTQYF
DNA: TGTGCCAGCAGCCAAGGCTACCTAGCGGGGGCTACCAACACAGATACGCAGTATTTT

D: -
size: few
V: TRBV6-2/TRBV6-3
J: TRBJ1-4
CDR3: CASSPTLGGGFSEKLFF
DNA: TGTGCCAGCAGCCCTACCCTTGGGGGAGGGTTTAGTGAAAAACTGTTTTTT

D: TRBD1
size: -
V: TRBV6-1
J: TRBJ1-4
CDR3: CASSEGGTGNEKLFF
DNA: TGTGCCAGCAGTGAGGGCGGGACAGGGAATGAAAAACTGTTTTTT

D: TRBD2
size: -
V: TRBV5-4
J: TRBJ2-7
CDR3: CASSSELAGVGEQYF
DNA: TGTGCCAGCAGCTCCGAACTAGCGGGAGTCGGAGAGCAGTACTTC

D: -
size: -
V: TRBV6-5
J: TRBJ2-7
CDR3: CASSTGNVREQYF
DNA: TGTGCCAGCAGTACAGGGAACGTTCGCGAGCAGTACTTC

D: TRBD1
size: -
V: TRBV6-1
J: TRBJ1-1
CDR3: CASSEGGTGLRF
DNA: TGTGCCAGCAGTGAAGGGGGGACAGGCCTCCGGTTT

D: -
size: -
V: TRBV5-8
J: TRBJ1-5
CDR3: CASSLGGGNQPQHF
DNA: TGTGCCAGCAGCTTGGGGGGGGGAAATCAGCCCCAGCATTTT